This T cell receptor beta chain came from a study of read filtering for tumor transcriptome and immune sequencing. Study details: Mean patient age was approximately 66 years, range 47 to 80; around 17 male, some 14 female. By R-ISS, stages I, II and III held 8, 16 and 7 patients. General study findings and limits: Even smaller IR-seq throughput identified most shared clonotypes.

Concerning this clonotype: Its antigen remains unidentified. A far larger clone is a single base away, which makes a read error likely.

The CDR3 is made up of 11 amino acids. The germline V gene has CDR1 SGHTA and CDR2 FQGNSA. Trimming took 5 bases from V and 12 from J, leaving 11 bases between them. The library was built from roughly 400 ng RNA with molecular barcoded adaptors for alpha/delta and beta/gamma chains. TCRdb recomputed calls from the reads with MiXCR, one row per CDR3 protein. Here the sample spans over 45,000 distinct CDR3 sequences, approximately 12% being singletons. The origin of this receptor is a donor aged 40 or over with multiple myeloma. V gene TRBV7-2 combines with J gene TRBJ2-1; TRBD1 is a possible D gene (6 bases). What was sequenced was a population of CD138-negative cells sorted from bone marrow. The CDR3 sequence: CASSQGLRQFF. In DNA form, the CDR3 reads TGTGCCAGCAGCCAGGGGCTTCGGCAGTTCTTC. Complete variable domain (other parts from reference TRBV7-2 and TRBJ2-1): GAGVSQSPSNKVTEKGKDVELRCDPISGHTALYWYRQSLGQGLEFLIYFQGNSAPDKSGLPSDRFSAERTGGSVSTLTIQRTQQEDSAVYLCASSQGLRQFFGPGTRLTVL.